This T cell receptor beta chain stems from a study of blood T cell repertoires in COVID-19. On the study more broadly: The samples span acute and convalescent COVID-19 from the United States, Italy and Spain. From T cells, B-cell-depleted T cells, or PBMCs came the material, which was cDNA or gDNA.

Authors' analysis steps: Reference gene primer amplification gave estimated nucleated cell counts. Using immunoSEQ multiplex PCR, the repertoire was profiled, and TCRdb retains in-frame clones only, with some absent. V, J and clone size are taken as reported in that table, and D and trimming were inferred from the DNA itself. The data contain about 380,000 clones, roughly 85% of them seen just once; the ten biggest clones take up roughly 3.4%. There are 17 residues in the CDR3. CDR1 is SNHLY, CDR2 FYNNEI, per germline. The J segment lost 2 bases and the V segment lost 8 bases, leaving 13 bases of the junction unmatched.

The V call is TRBV2, the J call TRBJ2-1, with 9 nucleotides matching TRBD2. This TCR derives from a woman aged 18-35 years with acute or convalescent COVID-19. Sequenced material: peripheral blood. The CDR3 nucleotides read TGTGCCAGCCAACGAACGGTAGCGGGAGCAACCTACAATGAGCAGTTCTTC. Translation gives CASQRTVAGATYNEQFF.